This is a list of T cell receptor beta chains from one sample in a study of blood T cell repertoires in COVID-19. TCRdb keeps only in-frame clones here, not all; method: immunoSEQ multiplex PCR. This table has nearly 25,000 clones, around 83% appearing once. The sample consisted of peripheral blood. These receptors were collected from a human donor in a cohort sampled during active COVID-19. Both conserved end residues are part of each CDR3. A D gene is named only where the DNA matches it firmly. A row's size may be missing; if present it is once, few, many or a size class.

j_gene	d_gene	abundance	v_gene	CDR3nt	CDR3aa
TRBJ2-6	-	-	TRBV5-1	TGCGCCAGCAGCCCTGGTCGGGGCTCTGGGGCCAACGTCCTGACTTTC	CASSPGRGSGANVLTF
TRBJ2-1	-	few	TRBV20-1	TGCAGTGCTCAACAGGTCCATGAGCAGTTCTTC	CSAQQVHEQFF
TRBJ1-4	-	-	TRBV6-6	TGTGCCAGCAGCGACAGGTCCTCTAATGAAAAACTGTTTTTT	CASSDRSSNEKLFF
TRBJ1-3	TRBD1	-	TRBV2	TGTGCCAGCAGCGAGGGACAGGCCTCTGGAAACATCATATATTTT	CASSEGQASGNIIYF
TRBJ2-3	TRBD2	-	TRBV7-2	TGTGCCAGCAGCGCCTCGCGGGGGGCCACAGATACGCAGTATTTT	CASSASRGATDTQYF
TRBJ1-2	-	-	TRBV7-9	TGTGCCAGCAGCGCCTCGACAAATAACTATGGCTACACCTTC	CASSASTNNYGYTF
TRBJ1-6	TRBD1	-	TRBV3-1/TRBV3-2	TGTGCCAGCAGGCTACGGGACAGTAATAATTCACCCCTCCACTTT	CASRLRDSNNSPLHF
TRBJ1-4	TRBD1	-	TRBV5-4	TGTGCCAGCAACAATGGCGGGACAGGGGCTCTCAAAGGCGAAAAACTGTTTTTT	CASNNGGTGALKGEKLFF
TRBJ2-7	TRBD1	-	TRBV4-3	TGCGCCAGCAGCCAAGATATCCTCCGGACAGGGCTCTCCTACGAGCAGTACTTC	CASSQDILRTGLSYEQYF
TRBJ2-7	-	-	TRBV6-5	TGTGCCAGCAGTCCGACCTGGACATCCTACGAGCAGTACTTC	CASSPTWTSYEQYF
TRBJ1-2	-	-	TRBV7-9	TGTGCCAGCAGCTCCGCCACAGGGAAAGGGGCTAACTATGGCTACACCTTC	CASSSATGKGANYGYTF
TRBJ2-1	TRBD2	-	TRBV6-1	TGTGCCAGCAGTGAAAGGATGAGGGACTACTTTTACAATGAGCAGTTCTTC	CASSERMRDYFYNEQFF
TRBJ1-6	-	few	TRBV7-9	TGTGCCACTGGACGGGGCTCCTATAATTCACCCCTCCACTTT	CATGRGSYNSPLHF
TRBJ2-1	TRBD2	-	TRBV6-2/TRBV6-3	TGTGCCAGCAGTCCCCCCGTCCTAGCGGGAGGTTCCAATGAGCAGTTCTTC	CASSPPVLAGGSNEQFF
TRBJ1-4	TRBD1	-	TRBV6-5	TGTGCCAGCAGTCCTCACAGGGGGTGGGACGAAAAACTGTTTTTT	CASSPHRGWDEKLFF
TRBJ2-7	-	few	TRBV11-2	TGTGCCAGCAGCTTGCGCCACTCCTCCAACTACGAGCAGTACTTC	CASSLRHSSNYEQYF
TRBJ2-5	TRBD1	-	TRBV14	TGTGCCAGCAGCCTCTGGACAGGGGAAGCAGAGACCCAGTACTTC	CASSLWTGEAETQYF
TRBJ2-5	-	-	TRBV12-3/TRBV12-4	TGTGCCAGCCGACGGGACTTCCAAGAGACCCAGTACTTC	CASRRDFQETQYF
TRBJ1-2	-	few	TRBV10-3	TGTGCCACCAGGAGGACAGAAAATGGCTACACCTTC	CATRRTENGYTF
TRBJ1-1	TRBD1	medium-sized	TRBV6-2/TRBV6-3	TGTGCCAGCAGTCGACCGGGACAGGGTGGCACTGAAGCTTTCTTT	CASSRPGQGGTEAFF
TRBJ2-7	-	-	TRBV5-4	TGTGCCAGCAGCTTGGAACGACGGGGTAGCGAGCAGTACTTC	CASSLERRGSEQYF
TRBJ1-5	-	-	TRBV6-2/TRBV6-3	TGTGCCAGCAGTTACTCGGCAGGGAGCAATCAGCCCCAGCATTTT	CASSYSAGSNQPQHF
TRBJ1-4	TRBD1	-	TRBV3-1/TRBV3-2	TGTGCCAGCAGCCCCGGGACAGGGGGCGGATACCTGGAAAAACTGTTTTTT	CASSPGTGGGYLEKLFF
TRBJ1-1	TRBD1	-	TRBV18	TGTGCCAGCTCACTGGGACAGCCGAACACTGAAGCTTTCTTT	CASSLGQPNTEAFF
TRBJ2-3	TRBD1	-	TRBV5-1	TGCGCCAGCAGCACTTTGACAGGGGGGACAGATACGCAGTATTTT	CASSTLTGGTDTQYF
TRBJ2-3	TRBD2	-	TRBV5-1	TGCGCCAGCAGTCCAACTAGCGGGAGTAGTACAGATACGCAGTATTTT	CASSPTSGSSTDTQYF
TRBJ1-1	-	few	TRBV27	TGTGCCAGCAGTTCGGGGAATTTGTACACTGAAGCTTTCTTT	CASSSGNLYTEAFF
TRBJ2-2	-	-	TRBV7-9	TGTGCCAGCAGGAACCAAAAGCGGCAGGGGCCGACCGGGGAGCTGTTTTTT	CASRNQKRQGPTGELFF
TRBJ2-7	-	-	TRBV4-1	TGCGCCAGCAGCCAAAGGAGGGAATCGTACGAGCAGTACTTC	CASSQRRESYEQYF
TRBJ2-6	-	-	TRBV5-1	TGCGCCAGCAGCTTGGCGGTTCAATCTGGGGCCAACGTCCTGACTTTC	CASSLAVQSGANVLTF
TRBJ2-3	-	-	TRBV2	TGTGCCAGCAGCCCCGGGACTTCTATCGGCACAGATACGCAGTATTTT	CASSPGTSIGTDTQYF
TRBJ2-5	-	-	TRBV6-2/TRBV6-3	TGTGCCAGCAGTGGATCCTCTGATAGCGGTGACCAAGAGACCCAGTACTTC	CASSGSSDSGDQETQYF
TRBJ2-1	TRBD2	-	TRBV6-1	TGTGCCAGCAGTGAACTAGCGGGGGGGTACAATGAGCAGTTCTTC	CASSELAGGYNEQFF
TRBJ2-7	TRBD2	-	TRBV9	TGTGCCAGCAGCCCTCGGGAGGGGGTGGTTGGGAACGAGCAGTACTTC	CASSPREGVVGNEQYF
TRBJ1-2	TRBD1	few	TRBV10-3	TGTGCCATCAGTGCGACAGGGGAAGGATATTATGGCTACACCTTC	CAISATGEGYYGYTF
TRBJ1-3	-	-	TRBV7-8	TGTGCCAGCAGCCCTGACAGGTTAAGAAACACCATATATTTT	CASSPDRLRNTIYF
TRBJ2-7	-	-	TRBV5-1	TGCGCCAGCAGCAAACCGGGACAAGACTCCTACGAGCAGTACTTC	CASSKPGQDSYEQYF
TRBJ2-7	-	-	TRBV12-1	TGTGCCAGCAGCCCACCCGGGACAGCTGCCTACGAGCAGTACTTC	CASSPPGTAAYEQYF
TRBJ1-1	TRBD1	-	TRBV5-5	TGTGCCAGCAGCCCGCGACAGGGGAGGGGGACTGAAGCTTTCTTT	CASSPRQGRGTEAFF
TRBJ2-5	-	-	TRBV1	TGCACCAGCAGCAACGCGGGAGGGTTCGAAGAGACCCAGTACTTC	CTSSNAGGFEETQYF
TRBJ2-3	-	-	TRBV19	TGTGCCAGTAGTGCCCCGAGCCTGGATACGCAGTATTTT	CASSAPSLDTQYF
TRBJ2-1	TRBD2	-	TRBV6-2/TRBV6-3	TGTGCCAGCAGTAAGGGACTAGCGGGAGGATACAATGAGCAGTTCTTC	CASSKGLAGGYNEQFF
TRBJ2-1	TRBD2	-	TRBV6-5	TGTGCCAGCAGTTACGAGGCGGGGGGGCCGGATGAGCAGTTCTTC	CASSYEAGGPDEQFF